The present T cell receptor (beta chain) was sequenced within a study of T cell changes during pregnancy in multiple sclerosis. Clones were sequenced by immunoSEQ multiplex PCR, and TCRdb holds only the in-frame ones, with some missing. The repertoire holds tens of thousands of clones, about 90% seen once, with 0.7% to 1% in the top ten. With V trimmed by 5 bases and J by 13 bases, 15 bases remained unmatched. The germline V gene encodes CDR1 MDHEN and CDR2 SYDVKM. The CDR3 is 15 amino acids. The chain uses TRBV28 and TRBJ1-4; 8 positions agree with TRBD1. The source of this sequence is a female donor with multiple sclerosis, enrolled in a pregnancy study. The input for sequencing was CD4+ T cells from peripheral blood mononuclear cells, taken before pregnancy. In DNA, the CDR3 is TGTGCCAGCAGTCTCCCTAGTATTCCGGGACAGGTACTGTTTTTT. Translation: CASSLPSIPGQVLFF.